These 5 T cell receptor beta chains came from one sample sequenced in a study of T cells in Graves' hyperthyroidism and ophthalmopathy (dated 2019 in TCRdb). Library construction relied on multiplex PCR. TCRdb records Illumina HiSeq 2000 as the sequencer. The TCR beta CDR3 regions were amplified from RNA transcripts. The first round of RT-PCR for the TCR CDR3 was performed with the HTBI primer set and the Qiagen OneStep RT-PCR kit. TCRdb passed the public sequencing reads through fastp at Q25 and MiXCR, retaining productive beta sequences. All rows with the same CDR3 protein become a single entry with the most common DNA and genes. The table for this sample lists around 300,000 distinct CDR3 sequences; approximately 14% of them were counted only once. 30% of the sample is in the top ten clones. The sample was blood. The receptor source for this set is a woman aged 45-65 years with Graves' hyperthyroidism that later progressed to Graves' ophthalmopathy.

The rearrangement uses TRBV6-1 and TRBJ1-6, with TRBD1 matching 7 bases. The length of the CDR3 is 13 residues. Trimming took 5 bases from V and 8 from J; bases not matched to a gene: 3. CDR1 is MNHNS, CDR2 SASEGT, per germline. Here the CDR3 reads CASSLDRDSPLHF. The DNA for the CDR3 is TGTGCCAGCAGTCTTGACAGGGATTCACCCCTCCACTTT.

The chain recombines TRBV25-1 with TRBJ1-2; 12 bases match TRBD1. V lost 1 base to trimming and J lost 7 bases; unmatched junction nucleotides: 7. CDR3 length: 16 amino acids. Germline V lookup: CDR1 MGHDK, CDR2 SYGVNS. CDR3 DNA: TGTGCCAGCAGTGAATCGGGGACAGGGGGCGCGGGTGGCTACACCTTC. Translation: CASSESGTGGAGGYTF.

In its sample, this clonotype was seen a few times. This chain uses TRBV19 with TRBJ2-3, with 10 nucleotides matching TRBD2. Germline V gives CDR1 LNHDA, CDR2 SQIVND (reference sequence). The CDR3 runs 19 residues. V shed 3 bases and J 4 bases; nucleotides not matched to a gene: 16. CDR3 protein: CASSIDRLAGNGVADTQYF. The CDR3 DNA reads TGTGCCAGTAGTATCGATCGACTAGCGGGTAACGGGGTTGCAGATACGCAGTATTTT. Variable domain in full (rest from reference TRBV19 and TRBJ2-3): DGGITQSPKYLFRKEGQNVTLSCEQNLNHDAMYWYRQDPGQGLRLIYYSQIVNDFQKGDIAEGYSVSREKKESFPLTVTSAQKNPTAFYLCASSIDRLAGNGVADTQYFGPGTRLTVL.

The table lists this clonotype with many counts. The gene calls are TRBV29-1 and TRBJ2-3; no reliable D call. The CDR3 contains 9 residues. The germline gives CDR1 SQVTM, CDR2 ANQGSEA. Trimming took 7 bases from V and 5 from J, leaving 4 bases between them. Here the CDR3 DNA reads TGCAGCGATGGAGATACGCAGTATTTT. The encoded protein is CSDGDTQYF.

This clonotype was observed many times. This chain uses TRBV7-9 with TRBJ1-1; 9 bases are shared with TRBD1. The ends lost 6 bases at V and 4 bases at J; junction bases unmatched: 6. Germline V gene sequence: CDR1 SEHNR, CDR2 FQNEAQ (reference sequence). This CDR3 has 14 amino acids. The CDR3 here is CASRPQGATTEAFF. CDR3 nucleotide sequence: TGTGCCAGCAGACCACAGGGGGCTACCACTGAAGCTTTCTTT. Complete variable domain (other parts from reference TRBV7-9 and TRBJ1-1): DTGVSQNPRHKITKRGQNVTFRCDPISEHNRLYWYRQTLGQGPEFLTYFQNEAQLEKSRLLSDRFSAERPKGSFSTLEIQRTEQGDSAMYLCASRPQGATTEAFFGQGTRLTVV.